This entry features one T cell receptor beta chain sequence. The clone's antigen remains unknown. Base qualities are not recorded, but no much larger clone differs from it by a single base. The data derive from a study of blood T cell repertoires in COVID-19 (TCRdb year 2020). At the level of the whole study: Collaborator samples came from the United States, Italy and Spain and covered acute and convalescent phases of COVID-19. The dataset comprised deeply sampled blood TCRbeta repertoires from subjects exposed to, actively infected with, or recovered from COVID-19. The sample metadata nearly always contained a de-identified subject ID, COVID-19 status, age in years and sex. The material from the prospective study consisted of cDNA or gDNA derived from T cells, B-cell-depleted T cells, or PBMCs. Where HLA class I and class II types were available, the types were taken from metadata supplied by the sample provider, not from assay-based typing. The repertoires were released in a freely available public database intended as a resource for research on the immune response to SARS-CoV-2. Samples were obtained from the ongoing ImmuneRACE study (first 160 participants) and from over 1,000 subjects provided by 6 global collaborators.

One collaborating source in Seattle enrolled patients during active infection and followed them longitudinally through the course of disease. The collaborating institutions used their own protocols to collect whole blood in K2EDTA tubes. For TCRbeta analysis, collaborators shipped samples in one of three forms: frozen whole blood, isolated PBMCs, or DNA extracted from either of those sample types. General findings and caveats noted by the study authors: Clinical and demographic metadata were provided uncurated, with the amount varying by source and participant.

The germline V gene (reference sequence) gives CDR1 as SGHNT and CDR2 as YYREEE. The germline V end is reduced by 7 bases and the J end by 8 bases; junction bases left unmatched: 7. The CDR3 runs 13 residues from the cysteine to the phenylalanine. The DNA shown is the 39-base CDR3, in frame from base 1. The immunoSEQ Assay, a bias-controlled multiplex PCR, was used to amplify TCRbeta CDR3 regions from genomic DNA. The source study handled its data this way. Within the assay, amplification of reference gene primers was used to estimate how many nucleated cells each sample contained. To quantify the absolute abundance of each unique TCRbeta CDR3 rearrangement, sequence reads were collapsed and filtered. For each sample, productive Simpson clonality was calculated by taking the square root of Simpson's diversity index across productive rearrangements. As stored in TCRdb, this immuneACCESS dataset retains in-frame rearrangements with V and J assigned. A fraction of the clones does not appear; measured against another copy, unresolved V genes explain less than half of the discrepancy, and the remainder lacks a known reason. Clonal size and the V and J genes are those of that table, whereas D and trimming came from the DNA. The sample data list around 370,000 clones, and 85% to 90% of these were observed just once. The top ten hold about 6% of the sample.

The TCR sequence derives from a woman between 50 and 59 years old with COVID-19, enrolled during active disease. The sample was peripheral blood. The sequence joins TRBV5-4 to TRBJ2-1, and TRBD1 aligns with 9 junction nucleotides. The DNA sequence reads TGTGCCAGCGCCGACAGGGGGATCGATGAGCAGTTCTTC. This translates into CASADRGIDEQFF.